This T cell receptor (beta chain) was captured by sequencing in a study of spatial heterogeneity in lung cancer. On the study more broadly: A consistent excess of beta-chain over alpha-chain sequences was detected. Across tumor regions, counts of TCR transcripts showed a strong correlation with a T cell module score derived from matched bulk RNA-seq.

The time point denotes: sample taken at primary tumor resection. Whole RNA obtained from tumor, nontumor lung or frozen PBMC underwent sequencing without sorting. Study results and caveats: Within tumors, counts of expanded alpha and beta TCRs tracked tumor mutation counts.

Relative to its sample, this clonotype is medium-sized. Antigen unknown. A library made for alpha chains picked up this beta chain off target, so its size means little. TCRdb reanalysed the 5' RACE reads using MiXCR and keeps one entry per CDR3 protein. The sample has approximately 1,200 distinct CDR3 sequences, about 12% seen once. This receptor was obtained from a male donor with early-stage non-small cell lung cancer. Sequences were derived from lung tumor tissue, sampled at surgery.

The CDR3 protein is CASSQDRWRGYTF. CDR3 DNA sequence: TGTGCCAGCAGCCAGGACAGGTGGCGTGGCTACACCTTC. The chain uses TRBV12-3 or TRBV12-4 and TRBJ1-2; TRBD1 aligns across 7 bases. The V segment lost 6 bases and the J segment 7 bases; nucleotides outside the gene matches: 8. The CDR3 totals 13 residues.